This TCR beta chain was observed in a study of CD8 T cells in ankylosing spondylitis. Regarding the study as a whole: Peripheral blood samples showed relatively rare disease-linked clones, and these clones were CD8+.

This clonotype was counted at least ten times. Its target is not known. Trimming pared 4 bases from V and 1 base from J, leaving 14 bases between. Germline CDR1 is SGHRS and CDR2 is YFSETQ. The length of the CDR3 is 15 residues. With molecular barcodes, quantitative 5'-RACE was used to make the TCR beta libraries. TCRdb independently ran MiXCR on the 5' RACE reads; one entry per CDR3 protein. The table has approximately 250,000 distinct CDR3 sequences, roughly 8.2% seen once. The chain joins TRBV5-1 to TRBJ2-5, with D maybe TRBD2 (6 bases). The sequence derives from a female donor with ankylosing spondylitis or in good health (not recorded which). The sample consisted of blood, either unsorted or a sorted T cell fraction (not recorded which). CDR3 coding DNA: TGCGCCAGCAGCGTGGGGGGAACCGGCCAAGAGACCCAGTACTTC. Protein: CASSVGGTGQETQYF.